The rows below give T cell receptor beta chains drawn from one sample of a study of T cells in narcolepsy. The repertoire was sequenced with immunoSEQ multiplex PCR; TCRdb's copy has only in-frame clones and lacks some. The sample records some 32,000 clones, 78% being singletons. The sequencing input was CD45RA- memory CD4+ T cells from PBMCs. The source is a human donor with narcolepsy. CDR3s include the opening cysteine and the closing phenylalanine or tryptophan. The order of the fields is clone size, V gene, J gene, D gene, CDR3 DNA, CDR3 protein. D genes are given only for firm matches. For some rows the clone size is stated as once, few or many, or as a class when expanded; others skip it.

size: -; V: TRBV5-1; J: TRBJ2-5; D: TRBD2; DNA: TGCGCCAGCGCCAGGGGACTAGCGACGGAGACCCAGTACTTC; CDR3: CASARGLATETQYF
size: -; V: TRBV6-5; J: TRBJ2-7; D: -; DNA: TGTGCCAGCAGTTACGAGGGAGGATGGGGGGAGCAGTACTTC; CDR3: CASSYEGGWGEQYF
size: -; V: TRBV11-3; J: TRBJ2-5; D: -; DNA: TGTGCCAGCAGCTTAGGATCGGTCCGAGAGACCCAGTACTTC; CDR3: CASSLGSVRETQYF
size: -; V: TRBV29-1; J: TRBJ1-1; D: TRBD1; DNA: TGCAGCGTAGGAAGGGGGACAGGGGGCCCATCCCGGTTATTGAACACTGAAGCTTTCTTT; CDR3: CSVGRGTGGPSRLLNTEAFF
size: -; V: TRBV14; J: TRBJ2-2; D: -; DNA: TGTGCCAGCAGTACCACAGGGTTCACCGGGGAGCTGTTTTTT; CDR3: CASSTTGFTGELFF
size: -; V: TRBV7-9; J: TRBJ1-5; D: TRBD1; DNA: TGTGCCAGCAGCCCCACCGGAGGGGGCATTGGCAATCAGCCCCAGCATTTT; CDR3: CASSPTGGGIGNQPQHF
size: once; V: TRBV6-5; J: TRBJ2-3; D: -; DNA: TGTGCCACCATCGACAGCGACACAGATACGCAGTATTTT; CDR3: CATIDSDTDTQYF
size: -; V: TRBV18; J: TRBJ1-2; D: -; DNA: TGTGCCAGCTCACCGGGGGCCAACTATGGCTACACCTTC; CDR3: CASSPGANYGYTF
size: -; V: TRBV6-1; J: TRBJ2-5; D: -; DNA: TGTGCCGGGGCCCAAACTAGCAGGGAGACCCAGTACTTC; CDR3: CAGAQTSRETQYF
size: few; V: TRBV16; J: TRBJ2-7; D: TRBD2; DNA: TGTGCCAGCAGCCAACGGGGGGGTCGTCTCGAGCAGTACTTC; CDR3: CASSQRGGRLEQYF
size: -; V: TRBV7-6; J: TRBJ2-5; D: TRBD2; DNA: TGTGCCAGCAGCTTAGGGGCTAGCGGAGAGTTGGAGACCCAGTACTTC; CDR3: CASSLGASGELETQYF
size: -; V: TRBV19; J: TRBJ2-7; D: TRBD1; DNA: TGTGCCAGTAGCTTGACAGGGTCCTACGAGCAGTACTTC; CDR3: CASSLTGSYEQYF
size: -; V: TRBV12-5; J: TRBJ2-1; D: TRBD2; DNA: TGTGCTAGTGGCGCGGGGGGGAGCTCCTACAATGAGCAGTTCTTC; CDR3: CASGAGGSSYNEQFF
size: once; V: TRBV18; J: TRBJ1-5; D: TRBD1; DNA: TGTGCCAGCTCACCAAGGACAGGGCTCAATCAGCCCCAGCATTTT; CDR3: CASSPRTGLNQPQHF
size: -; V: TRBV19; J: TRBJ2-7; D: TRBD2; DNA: TGTGCCAGTAGTAGGCCCTCAGTAGGCGGGAGCTCCTACGAGCAGTACTTC; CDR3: CASSRPSVGGSSYEQYF
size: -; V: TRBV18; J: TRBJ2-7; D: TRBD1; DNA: TGTGCCAGCTCACGAGCGTCCATAGACAGGGTGAACCCCTCCTACGAGCAGTACTTC; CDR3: CASSRASIDRVNPSYEQYF
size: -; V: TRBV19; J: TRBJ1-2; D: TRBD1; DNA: TGTGCCAGTAGTCGGACCGGACAGGGCGCTAACTATGGCTACACCTTC; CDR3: CASSRTGQGANYGYTF
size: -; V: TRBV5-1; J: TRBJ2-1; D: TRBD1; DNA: TGCGCCACCTACCGGGACAGGGCCTACAATGAGCAGTTCTTC; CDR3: CATYRDRAYNEQFF
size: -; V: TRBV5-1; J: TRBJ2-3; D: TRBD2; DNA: TGCGCCAGCAGGGCTAGGACTAGCGGGGGACTCACAGATACGCAGTATTTT; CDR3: CASRARTSGGLTDTQYF
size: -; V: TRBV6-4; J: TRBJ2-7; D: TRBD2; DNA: TGTGCCAGCAGTCAAGAAGCGGGAGGGCCTAACGAGCAGTACTTC; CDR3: CASSQEAGGPNEQYF
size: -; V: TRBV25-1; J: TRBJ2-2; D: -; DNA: TGTGCCAGCGGAGGGGTAGGGGTGACCGGGGAGCTGTTTTTT; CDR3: CASGGVGVTGELFF
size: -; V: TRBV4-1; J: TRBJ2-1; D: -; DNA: TGCGCCAGCAGCCAAGTGAACATGATCTCCTACAATGAGCAGTTCTTC; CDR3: CASSQVNMISYNEQFF
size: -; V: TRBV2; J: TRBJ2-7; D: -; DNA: TGTGCCAGCAGTGTTGGCAGTTCCACCTACGAGCAGTACTTC; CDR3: CASSVGSSTYEQYF
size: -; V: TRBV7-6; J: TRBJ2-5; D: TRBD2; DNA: TGTGCCAGCAGCTTAGGGACTAGCGGGAGACAAGAGACCCAGTACTTC; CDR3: CASSLGTSGRQETQYF
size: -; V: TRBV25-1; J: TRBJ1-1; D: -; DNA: TGTGCCAGCAGTATAACTTTTGGAATAGAGGCTTTCTTT; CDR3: CASSITFGIEAFF
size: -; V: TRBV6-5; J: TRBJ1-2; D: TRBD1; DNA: TGTGCCAGCAGCCCGACAGGGGTCTATGGCTACACCTTC; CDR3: CASSPTGVYGYTF
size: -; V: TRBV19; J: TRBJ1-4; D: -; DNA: TGTGCCAGTAACAGATCAACTAATGAAAAACTGTTTTTT; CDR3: CASNRSTNEKLFF
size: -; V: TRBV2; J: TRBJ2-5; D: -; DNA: TGTGCCAGCACCCCCAGCCCCCACCAAGAGACCCAGTACTTC; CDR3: CASTPSPHQETQYF
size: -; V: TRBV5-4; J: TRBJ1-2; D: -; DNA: TGTGCCAGCAGCTTGTATCAGGGGACAGGCTACACCTTC; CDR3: CASSLYQGTGYTF
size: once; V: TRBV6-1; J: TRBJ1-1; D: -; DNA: TGTGCCAGCAGAAACACTGAAGCTTTCTTT; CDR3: CASRNTEAFF
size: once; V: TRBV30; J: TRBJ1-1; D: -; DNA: TGTGCCTGGAAGGGGGTTAACACTGAAGCTTTCTTT; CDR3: CAWKGVNTEAFF
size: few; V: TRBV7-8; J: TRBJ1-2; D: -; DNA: TGTGCCAGCAGCTTAGGGGAGCTCGTGTATGGCTACACCTTC; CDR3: CASSLGELVYGYTF
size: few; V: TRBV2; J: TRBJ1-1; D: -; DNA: TGTGCCACCCAGGTTCGAGTAGGAACTGAAGCTTTCTTT; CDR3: CATQVRVGTEAFF
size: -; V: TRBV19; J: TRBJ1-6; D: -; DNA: TGTGCCAGTAGTGCCTCCACAGGGTCAGGTTCACCCCTCCACTTT; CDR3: CASSASTGSGSPLHF
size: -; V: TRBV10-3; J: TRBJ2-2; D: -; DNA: TGTGCCACCAGAGACAGCCCCACCGGGGAGCTGTTTTTT; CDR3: CATRDSPTGELFF
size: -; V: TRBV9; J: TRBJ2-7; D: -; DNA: TGTGCCAGCAGCGTAGAGCCAGGAAGGCCCTACGAGCAGTACTTC; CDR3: CASSVEPGRPYEQYF
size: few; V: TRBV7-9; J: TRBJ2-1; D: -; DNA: TGTGCCAGCAGCTTAGCCGGGTCAACCTACAATGAGCAGTTCTTC; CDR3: CASSLAGSTYNEQFF
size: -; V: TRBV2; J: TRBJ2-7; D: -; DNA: TGTGCCAGCAGTGATGCGCAGGGGCTGTCCTACGAGCAGTACTTC; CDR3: CASSDAQGLSYEQYF
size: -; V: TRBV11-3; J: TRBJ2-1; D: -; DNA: TGTGCCAGCAGTAGGTGGGGCCAAGGCTCCTACAATGAGCAGTTCTTC; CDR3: CASSRWGQGSYNEQFF
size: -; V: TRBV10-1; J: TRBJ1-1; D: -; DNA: TGCGCCAGCAGTGAAAAGGGGACTGAAGCTTTCTTT; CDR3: CASSEKGTEAFF
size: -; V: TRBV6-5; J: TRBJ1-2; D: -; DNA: TGTGCCAGCAGTTACAGGCGGGGTGGCTACACCTTC; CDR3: CASSYRRGGYTF
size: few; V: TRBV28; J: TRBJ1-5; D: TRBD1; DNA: TGTGCCATATCAACCGGGACAGGGATAAATCAGCCCCAGCATTTT; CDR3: CAISTGTGINQPQHF
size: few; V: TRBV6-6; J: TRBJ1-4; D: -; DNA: TGTGCCAGCAGTTACCAAGACGGGAAACTGTTTTTT; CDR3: CASSYQDGKLFF
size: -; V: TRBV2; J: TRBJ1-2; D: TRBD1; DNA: TGTGCCAGCAGATGGGACAGGGACTATGGCTACACCTTC; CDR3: CASRWDRDYGYTF
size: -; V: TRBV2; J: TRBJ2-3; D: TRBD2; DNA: TGTGCCAGCAGAGCTAGCGGGGGTTTCGCAGATACGCAGTATTTT; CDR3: CASRASGGFADTQYF
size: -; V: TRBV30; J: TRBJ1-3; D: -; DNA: TGTGCCTACCGCGGGGCAGGGGCTGGAAACACCATATATTTT; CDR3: CAYRGAGAGNTIYF
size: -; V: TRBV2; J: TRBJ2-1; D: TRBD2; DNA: TGTGCCAGCAGGACTAGCGGGAGAAATGAGCAGTTCTTC; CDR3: CASRTSGRNEQFF
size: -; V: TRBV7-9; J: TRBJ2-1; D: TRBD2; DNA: TGTGCCAGCAGCCCTAGAGATCCTAGCGGAAGCTCCTACAATGAGCAGTTCTTC; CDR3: CASSPRDPSGSSYNEQFF
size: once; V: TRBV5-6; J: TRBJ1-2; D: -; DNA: TGTGCCAGCAGTATGGTAGGCCAGGACTATGGCTACACCTTC; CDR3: CASSMVGQDYGYTF
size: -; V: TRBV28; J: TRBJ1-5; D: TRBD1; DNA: TGTGCCAGCAGGACAGGGTCCGGCAATCAGCCCCAGCATTTT; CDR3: CASRTGSGNQPQHF
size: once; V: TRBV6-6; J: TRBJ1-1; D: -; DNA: TGTGCCAGCAGTTACTCGGCGGGGACTGAAGCTTTCTTT; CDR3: CASSYSAGTEAFF
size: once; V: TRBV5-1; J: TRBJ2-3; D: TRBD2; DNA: TGCGCCAGCAGCCCCGGACTAGCGGGAGTAGGAGCAGATACGCAGTATTTT; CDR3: CASSPGLAGVGADTQYF
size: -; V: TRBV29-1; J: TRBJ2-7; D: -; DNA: TGCAGCGCCGAATATGTTGGCGAGCAGTACTTC; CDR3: CSAEYVGEQYF
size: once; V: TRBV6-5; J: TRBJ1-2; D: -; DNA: TGTGCCAGCAGTTACTCGGGGATGTTCACAGACTATGGCTACACCTTC; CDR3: CASSYSGMFTDYGYTF
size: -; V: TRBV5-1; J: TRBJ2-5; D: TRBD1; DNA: TGCGCCAGCAGCCATAGACAGGGCGAAGAGACCCAGTACTTC; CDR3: CASSHRQGEETQYF